These 5 T cell receptor beta chains share one sample of origin, sequenced in a study of T cells in Graves' hyperthyroidism and ophthalmopathy. The investigators amplified TCR beta CDR3 regions from RNA transcripts. HTBI primers were employed in a first-round RT-PCR of the TCR CDR3. TCRdb re-called the multiplex PCR reads through MiXCR, storing one row per CDR3 protein. The table lists about 480,000 distinct CDR3 sequences, under 15% of them singletons. The sequenced material came from blood. These receptors came from a woman under 30 with Graves' hyperthyroidism.

At least ten counts were recorded for this clonotype. V and J are TRBV15 and TRBJ1-5; tentative D call: TRBD1 (5 bases). The CDR3 contains 15 residues. The germline V and J ends were trimmed by 1 base and 5 bases, with 12 bases remaining between them. Germline V gene data show CDR1 as LNHNV and CDR2 as YYDKDF (reference sequence). Here the CDR3 DNA reads TGTGCCACCAGCAGAGTTGGGGGAGAGCATCAGCCCCAGCATTTT. Encoded protein: CATSRVGGEHQPQHF.

There are many counts of this clonotype. J is TRBJ2-5 and V is TRBV6-1, with TRBD2 matching over 11 bases. The V gene end was trimmed by 6 bases and the J gene end by 1 base; junction bases not matched to a gene: 7. The CDR3 spans 16 residues. Germline assignment: CDR1 MNHNS and CDR2 SASEGT. The CDR3 DNA reads TGTGCCAGCAGCTCTACTAGCGGGAGTTTCCAAGAGACCCAGTACTTC. Its translation is CASSSTSGSFQETQYF.

This clonotype was seen ten or more times. The chain carries TRBV12-3 or TRBV12-4 and TRBJ2-3; the match to TRBD2 covers 8 bases. With 4 bases clipped from V and 2 bases from J, the junction kept 8 bases outside the gene matches. The CDR3 length is 16 residues. The CDR3 region has the DNA TGTGCCAGCAGTTGGGTACGGGAGGGCCCCACAGATACGCAGTATTTT. Protein product: CASSWVREGPTDTQYF.

This clonotype occurred many times. The chain carries TRBV12-3 or TRBV12-4 and TRBJ2-5; 10 nucleotides line up with TRBD2. This CDR3 has 15 residues. The V and J ends lost 2 bases and 4 bases, in that order; junction bases with no gene match: 4. CDR3 DNA sequence: TGTGCCAGCAGTTTATGGGTAGCGGGGGGAGAGACCCAGTACTTC. It specifies CASSLWVAGGETQYF.

This sequence joins TRBV11-3 and TRBJ2-3; 7 nucleotides line up with TRBD2. The germline V gene has CDR1 SGHNT and CDR2 YENEEA. The CDR3 covers 17 residues. Trimming removed 5 bases from V and 2 bases from J; junction bases left unmatched: 13. The CDR3 DNA reads TGTGCCAGCAGCACAACGGCCCCGGGACTAACCACAGATACGCAGTATTTT. Translating it yields CASSTTAPGLTTDTQYF. Full variable domain (rest looked up from reference TRBV11-3 and TRBJ2-3): EAGVVQSPRYKIIEKKQPVAFWCNPISGHNTLYWYLQNLGQGPELLIRYENEEAVDDSQLPKDRFSAERLKGVDSTLKIQPAELGDSAVYLCASSTTAPGLTTDTQYFGPGTRLTVL.